Listed below are T cell receptor beta chains from one sample, sequenced in a study of blood T cell repertoires in COVID-19. Sequencing used immunoSEQ multiplex PCR; TCRdb keeps in-frame clones, though not all of them. This table holds some 120,000 clones, 79% found once. Source material: peripheral blood. All receptors derive from a man aged 40-49 years with active or convalescent COVID-19. Each CDR3 is given with its conserved first and last residue. Each record gives: clone size, D gene, V gene, J gene, CDR3 DNA, CDR3 protein. A D gene is named only where the DNA matches it firmly. Some rows mark clone size as missing; the rest say once, few, many or name a class of expanded clone.

abundance: -; d_gene: TRBD1; v_gene: TRBV27; j_gene: TRBJ2-3; CDR3nt: TGTGCCAGCAGTCGCACCGGGACAGGGTATCCAGATACGCAGTATTTT; CDR3aa: CASSRTGTGYPDTQYF
abundance: -; d_gene: TRBD1; v_gene: TRBV5-1; j_gene: TRBJ2-2; CDR3nt: TGCGCCAGCAGCGCCACCGGGACAGCGAACACCGGGGAGCTGTTTTTT; CDR3aa: CASSATGTANTGELFF
abundance: -; d_gene: TRBD1; v_gene: TRBV7-9; j_gene: TRBJ1-1; CDR3nt: TGTGCCAGCAGCCATCTCCAGGGACAGGGAAACACTGAAGCTTTCTTT; CDR3aa: CASSHLQGQGNTEAFF
abundance: -; d_gene: -; v_gene: TRBV6-2/TRBV6-3; j_gene: TRBJ2-7; CDR3nt: TGTGCCAGCAGTTACCCGATATGGGGGCCTTCCTACGAGCAGTACTTC; CDR3aa: CASSYPIWGPSYEQYF
abundance: -; d_gene: TRBD2; v_gene: TRBV19; j_gene: TRBJ2-3; CDR3nt: TGTGCCAGTAGTATGACTAGCGGGGGAGGGACAGATACGCAGTATTTT; CDR3aa: CASSMTSGGGTDTQYF
abundance: -; d_gene: TRBD1; v_gene: TRBV12-5; j_gene: TRBJ1-2; CDR3nt: TGTGCTAGTGGTTTGGGCGGGCAGGGGGGATCTAACTATGGCTACACCTTC; CDR3aa: CASGLGGQGGSNYGYTF
abundance: once; d_gene: -; v_gene: TRBV19; j_gene: TRBJ2-5; CDR3nt: TGTGCCAGTAGTAAGTCGGTAGAGACCCAGTACTTC; CDR3aa: CASSKSVETQYF
abundance: -; d_gene: TRBD1; v_gene: TRBV27; j_gene: TRBJ1-1; CDR3nt: TGTGCCAGCAGATTGACAGGGGGGACTGAAGCTTTCTTT; CDR3aa: CASRLTGGTEAFF
abundance: -; d_gene: -; v_gene: TRBV19; j_gene: TRBJ2-3; CDR3nt: TGTGCCAGTAGTATTAAGGGGGTAGATACGCAGTATTTT; CDR3aa: CASSIKGVDTQYF
abundance: -; d_gene: -; v_gene: TRBV30; j_gene: TRBJ1-2; CDR3nt: TGTGCCTGGAGTGTTGTGGGGGCCTCTAGGGCTAACACCTTC; CDR3aa: CAWSVVGASRANTF
abundance: once; d_gene: -; v_gene: TRBV7-9; j_gene: TRBJ2-5; CDR3nt: TGTGCCAGCAGCTTAGCGCGTCTTGCCCAAGAGACCCAGTACTTC; CDR3aa: CASSLARLAQETQYF
abundance: -; d_gene: -; v_gene: TRBV28; j_gene: TRBJ1-2; CDR3nt: TGTGCCAGCAGTACGGGACTCATCGGCTACACCTTC; CDR3aa: CASSTGLIGYTF
abundance: -; d_gene: -; v_gene: TRBV7-2; j_gene: TRBJ2-3; CDR3nt: TGTGCCAGCAGCCCCAGGACAGCTAGCACAGATACGCAGTATTTT; CDR3aa: CASSPRTASTDTQYF
abundance: -; d_gene: -; v_gene: TRBV4-2; j_gene: TRBJ1-5; CDR3nt: TGTGCCAGCAGCCAAGAGGCAATTGTCAATCAGCCCCAGCATTTT; CDR3aa: CASSQEAIVNQPQHF
abundance: few; d_gene: TRBD2; v_gene: TRBV5-8; j_gene: TRBJ2-2; CDR3nt: TGTGCCAGCAGCCTGACAACGAGCGGGATCACCGGGGAGCTGTTTTTT; CDR3aa: CASSLTTSGITGELFF
abundance: -; d_gene: -; v_gene: TRBV5-1; j_gene: TRBJ2-1; CDR3nt: TGCGCCAGCAGCTTGGACTCATACAATGAGCAGTTCTTC; CDR3aa: CASSLDSYNEQFF
abundance: -; d_gene: -; v_gene: TRBV30; j_gene: TRBJ1-1; CDR3nt: TGTGCCTGGAGTACAGGGAGAGGGACTGAAGCTTTCTTT; CDR3aa: CAWSTGRGTEAFF
abundance: -; d_gene: TRBD1; v_gene: TRBV4-3; j_gene: TRBJ2-7; CDR3nt: TGCGCCAGCAGCACCGTCTCGGGACAGGCCTACGAGCAGTACTTC; CDR3aa: CASSTVSGQAYEQYF
abundance: -; d_gene: TRBD2; v_gene: TRBV28; j_gene: TRBJ2-7; CDR3nt: TGTGCCAGCAGTTTATTAGGACTAGCGGGAGGTTACGAGCAGTACTTC; CDR3aa: CASSLLGLAGGYEQYF
abundance: -; d_gene: -; v_gene: TRBV4-3; j_gene: TRBJ1-1; CDR3nt: TGCGCCAGCAGCCGTGGGACAACTGAAGCTTTCTTT; CDR3aa: CASSRGTTEAFF
abundance: many; d_gene: -; v_gene: TRBV30; j_gene: TRBJ1-5; CDR3nt: TGTGCCTGGAGTAGGGCAGTGGGAGCTCAGCCCCAGCATTTT; CDR3aa: CAWSRAVGAQPQHF
abundance: -; d_gene: -; v_gene: TRBV12-2; j_gene: TRBJ1-2; CDR3nt: TGTGCAAGTCGCTTAAGGGGCGGCATTATCTATGGCTACACCTTC; CDR3aa: CASRLRGGIIYGYTF
abundance: -; d_gene: TRBD2; v_gene: TRBV19; j_gene: TRBJ2-1; CDR3nt: TGTGCCAGCAAGACCTCGGAGCGGGAAACCTACAATGAGCAGTTCTTC; CDR3aa: CASKTSERETYNEQFF
abundance: once; d_gene: TRBD1; v_gene: TRBV6-1; j_gene: TRBJ1-1; CDR3nt: TGTGCCAGCAGTGCTACCTATGGACAGGCCTACACTGAAGCTTTCTTT; CDR3aa: CASSATYGQAYTEAFF
abundance: -; d_gene: TRBD1; v_gene: TRBV25-1; j_gene: TRBJ1-3; CDR3nt: TGTGCCAGCAGCCACGTGACAGGGGACACCATATATTTT; CDR3aa: CASSHVTGDTIYF
abundance: -; d_gene: -; v_gene: TRBV28; j_gene: TRBJ2-3; CDR3nt: TGTGCCAGCAGTCCCGCAGGTGAGGGCGAAGATACGCAGTATTTT; CDR3aa: CASSPAGEGEDTQYF
abundance: -; d_gene: -; v_gene: TRBV12-3/TRBV12-4; j_gene: TRBJ1-1; CDR3nt: TGTGCCAGCGGGAGGGGCCGTGAAGCTTTCTTT; CDR3aa: CASGRGREAFF
abundance: -; d_gene: TRBD2; v_gene: TRBV6-5; j_gene: TRBJ2-1; CDR3nt: TGTGCCAGCAGTTCCCTAGCGGGGACCTACAATGAGCAGTTCTTC; CDR3aa: CASSSLAGTYNEQFF
abundance: -; d_gene: TRBD2; v_gene: TRBV2; j_gene: TRBJ2-3; CDR3nt: TGTGCCAGCGGCGGAGGGGTAGCGGGAGGGGTGAGGACAGATACGCAGTATTTT; CDR3aa: CASGGGVAGGVRTDTQYF
abundance: -; d_gene: -; v_gene: TRBV30; j_gene: TRBJ1-2; CDR3nt: TGTGCCTGGAGTGTATTATCGGGGAGAGACTCTTTTCATGGCTACACCTTC; CDR3aa: CAWSVLSGRDSFHGYTF
abundance: -; d_gene: -; v_gene: TRBV25-1; j_gene: TRBJ2-1; CDR3nt: TGTGCCAGCACCCCCGGGAGCCAAGTTGACAATGAGCAGTTCTTC; CDR3aa: CASTPGSQVDNEQFF
abundance: -; d_gene: TRBD2; v_gene: TRBV24-1; j_gene: TRBJ2-5; CDR3nt: TGTGCCACCAGTGATCCCATAGCGGGAGGTCTGGAGACCCAGTACTTC; CDR3aa: CATSDPIAGGLETQYF
abundance: -; d_gene: -; v_gene: TRBV4-1; j_gene: TRBJ1-6; CDR3nt: TGCGCCAGCAGCTACCAACAGAGCTCCTATAATTCACCCCTCCACTTT; CDR3aa: CASSYQQSSYNSPLHF
abundance: -; d_gene: TRBD1; v_gene: TRBV24-1; j_gene: TRBJ1-2; CDR3nt: TGTGCCACCAGTGATGACAGGGTCCGCTATGGCTACACCTTC; CDR3aa: CATSDDRVRYGYTF
abundance: -; d_gene: TRBD2; v_gene: TRBV19; j_gene: TRBJ2-1; CDR3nt: TGTGCCAGTAAAACGACTAGCGGGTTCCGGGAGCAGTTCTTC; CDR3aa: CASKTTSGFREQFF
abundance: -; d_gene: TRBD2; v_gene: TRBV9; j_gene: TRBJ2-1; CDR3nt: TGTGCCAGCAGCGTAGCTCCAGCGGGAGGGAGGGAAGAGCAGTTCTTC; CDR3aa: CASSVAPAGGREEQFF
abundance: -; d_gene: -; v_gene: TRBV19; j_gene: TRBJ2-1; CDR3nt: TGTGCCAGTACTCGGGGCTCCTACAATGAGCAGTTCTTC; CDR3aa: CASTRGSYNEQFF
abundance: few; d_gene: -; v_gene: TRBV5-1; j_gene: TRBJ1-2; CDR3nt: TGCGCCAGCAGCTTGGTCGGGGATCTCGGCTACACCTTC; CDR3aa: CASSLVGDLGYTF